Following are 5 T cell receptor beta chains from one sample sequenced in a study of tumor-infiltrating lymphocytes in primary liver carcinoma. A constant-region primer served to make TCR beta cDNA from about 0.45 ug total RNA. Three nested multiplex PCR rounds, a slightly modified ARM-PCR method, built the TCR beta libraries. A C-beta reverse primer was combined with TRBV1-TRBV30 forward primers in the first two PCR rounds, and each round had about 10 cycles. TCRdb passed the multiplex PCR reads through MiXCR, listing each CDR3 protein once. The profile shows 100,000 to 150,000 distinct CDR3 sequences, 55% to 75% of them singletons. Both RNA and DNA were isolated together from around 20-30 mg of bulk tissue that had not been sorted. The material sequenced was liver tumor tissue from sampling region 3. Specified subset: tumor region T3, left-lateral pole. Receptor source: an older woman with primary liver carcinoma and hepatitis B virus infection.

This clonotype appeared a few times. This chain joins TRBV20-1 and TRBJ2-7; D might be TRBD2 (5 bases). Trimming removed 0 bases at V and 3 bases at J, with 15 bases between. The CDR3 is 15 amino acids. Germline loops: CDR1 DFQATT, CDR2 SNEGSKA (reference sequence). CDR3 sequence: CSARDVRGTNYEQYF. The CDR3 coding sequence is TGCAGTGCTAGAGATGTACGGGGTACTAACTACGAGCAGTACTTC.

Remarks on this clonotype: Because the CDR3 is missing its conserved closing phenylalanine or tryptophan, this is likely a read error. V and J are TRBV5-1 and TRBJ2-2, with 8 bases identical to TRBD2. This CDR3 region has 16 residues. The ends lost 0 bases at V and 6 bases at J; junction bases unmatched: 7. Germline values: CDR1 SGHRS, CDR2 YFSETQ. CDR3 nucleotide sequence: TGCGCCAGCAGCTTGGGTGGGACTAGGGCGTCCGGGGAGCTGTTTTCT. It codes for CASSLGGTRASGELFS.

Comments on this clonotype: One junction end disagrees with the germline gene, perhaps due to a read error. The CDR3 here is CVSSPGQPIYNEQFF. CDR3 nucleotide sequence: TGTGTCAGCAGTCCAGGGCAGCCAATCTACAATGAGCAGTTCTTC. The rearrangement links TRBV6-5 to TRBJ2-1; D is possibly TRBD1 (5 bases). This CDR3 region has 15 residues. Per the germline V gene, CDR1 is MNHEY and CDR2 is SVGAGI.

At least ten counts were recorded for this clonotype. J is TRBJ1-1 and V is TRBV7-9; D gene unclear. Germline lookup yields CDR1 SEHNR and CDR2 FQNEAQ (reference sequence). This CDR3 is 13 amino acids long. The V end lost 2 bases, the J end lost 7 bases, and 11 bases lay between the germline ends. CDR3 nucleotide sequence: TGTGCCAGCAGCTTAATGGAAGTCGGTGAAGCTTTCTTT. Its translation is CASSLMEVGEAFF.

About this clonotype itself: The junction does not match germline at one end; this may be a read error. The chain has TRBV11-2 and TRBJ2-1; D is possibly TRBD2 (5 bases). Germline V gives CDR1 SGHAT, CDR2 FQNNGV. This CDR3 comprises 15 residues. CDR3 DNA: TGTGCCAGCAGCTTGCCGGGATTGTGGGATAATGAGCATTTCTTC. Translating it yields CASSLPGLWDNEHFF.